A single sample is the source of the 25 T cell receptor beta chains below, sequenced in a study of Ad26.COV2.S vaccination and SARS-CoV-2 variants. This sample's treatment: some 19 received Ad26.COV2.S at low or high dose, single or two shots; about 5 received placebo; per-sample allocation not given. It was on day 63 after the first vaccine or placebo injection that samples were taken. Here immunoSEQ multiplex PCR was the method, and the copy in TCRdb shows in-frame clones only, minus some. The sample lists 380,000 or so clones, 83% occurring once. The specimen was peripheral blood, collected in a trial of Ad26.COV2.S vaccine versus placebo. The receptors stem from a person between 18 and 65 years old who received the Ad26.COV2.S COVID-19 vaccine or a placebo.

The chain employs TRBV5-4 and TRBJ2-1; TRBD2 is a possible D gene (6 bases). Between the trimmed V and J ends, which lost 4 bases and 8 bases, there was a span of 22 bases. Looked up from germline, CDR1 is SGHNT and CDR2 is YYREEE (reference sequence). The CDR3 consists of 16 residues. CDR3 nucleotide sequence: TGTGCCAGCAGCCGACCGGGGATGACTAGTCAGGATGAGCAGTTCTTC. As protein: CASSRPGMTSQDEQFF.

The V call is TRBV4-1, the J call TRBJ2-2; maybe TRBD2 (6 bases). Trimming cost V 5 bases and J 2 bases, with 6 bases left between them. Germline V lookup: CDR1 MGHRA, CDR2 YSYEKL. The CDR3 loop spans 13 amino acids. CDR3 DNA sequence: TGCGCCAGCAGCGGGACTAACACCGGGGAGCTGTTTTTT. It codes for CASSGTNTGELFF.

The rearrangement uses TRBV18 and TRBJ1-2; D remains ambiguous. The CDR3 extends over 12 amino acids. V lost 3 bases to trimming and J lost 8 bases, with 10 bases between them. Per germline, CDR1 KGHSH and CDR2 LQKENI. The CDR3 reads CASSPGREGYTF. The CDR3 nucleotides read TGTGCCAGCTCACCGGGAAGGGAAGGCTACACCTTC.

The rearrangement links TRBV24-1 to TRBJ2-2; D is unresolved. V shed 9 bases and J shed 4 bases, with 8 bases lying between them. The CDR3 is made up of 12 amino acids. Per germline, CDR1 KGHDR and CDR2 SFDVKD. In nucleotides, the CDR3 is TGTGCCACCCGAGGTAGCACCGGGGAGCTGTTTTTT. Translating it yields CATRGSTGELFF.

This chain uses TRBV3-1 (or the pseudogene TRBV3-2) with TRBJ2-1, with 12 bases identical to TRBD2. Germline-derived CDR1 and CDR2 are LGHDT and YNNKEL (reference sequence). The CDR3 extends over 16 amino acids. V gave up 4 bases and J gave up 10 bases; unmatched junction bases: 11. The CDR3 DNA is TGTGCCAGCAGCCCCGGGCTAGCGGGGGGGCAACGAGAGCAGTTCTTC. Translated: CASSPGLAGGQREQFF.

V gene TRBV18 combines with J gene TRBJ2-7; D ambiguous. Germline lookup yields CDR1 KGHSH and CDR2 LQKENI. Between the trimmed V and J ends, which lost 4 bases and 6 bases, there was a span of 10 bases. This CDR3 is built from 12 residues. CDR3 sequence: CASSLGQAEQYF. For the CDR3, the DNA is TGTGCCAGCTCACTGGGCCAGGCCGAGCAGTACTTC. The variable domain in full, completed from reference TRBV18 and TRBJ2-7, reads NAGVMQNPRHLVRRRGQEARLRCSPMKGHSHVYWYRQLPEEGLKFMVYLQKENIIDESGMPKERFSAEFPKEGPSILRIQQVVRGDSAAYFCASSLGQAEQYFGPGTRLTVT.

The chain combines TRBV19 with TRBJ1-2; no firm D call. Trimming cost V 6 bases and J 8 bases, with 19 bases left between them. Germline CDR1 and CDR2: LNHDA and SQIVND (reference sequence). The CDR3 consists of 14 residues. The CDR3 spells CASSAGSRYEGYTF. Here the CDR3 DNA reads TGTGCCAGTAGCGCCGGATCCCGCTATGAGGGCTACACCTTC.

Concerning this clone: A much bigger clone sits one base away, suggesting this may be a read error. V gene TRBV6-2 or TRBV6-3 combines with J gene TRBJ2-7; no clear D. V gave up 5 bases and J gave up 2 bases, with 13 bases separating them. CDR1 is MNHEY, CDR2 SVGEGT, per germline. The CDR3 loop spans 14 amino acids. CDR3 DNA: TGTGCCAGCAGTGGCGGAATACCACCCTACGAGCAGTACTTC. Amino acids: CASSGGIPPYEQYF.

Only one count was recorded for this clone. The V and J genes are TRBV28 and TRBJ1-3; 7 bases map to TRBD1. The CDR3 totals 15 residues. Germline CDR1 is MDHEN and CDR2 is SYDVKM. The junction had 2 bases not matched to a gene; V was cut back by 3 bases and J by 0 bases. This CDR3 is CASSFAGGSGNTIYF. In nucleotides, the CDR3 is TGTGCCAGCAGTTTTGCAGGGGGCTCTGGAAACACCATATATTTT.

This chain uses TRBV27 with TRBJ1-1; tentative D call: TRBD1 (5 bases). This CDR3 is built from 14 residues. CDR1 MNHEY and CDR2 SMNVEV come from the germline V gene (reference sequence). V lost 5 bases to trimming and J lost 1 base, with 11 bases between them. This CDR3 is CASSAGTPNTEAFF. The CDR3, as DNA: TGTGCCAGCAGTGCCGGGACCCCGAACACTGAAGCTTTCTTT.

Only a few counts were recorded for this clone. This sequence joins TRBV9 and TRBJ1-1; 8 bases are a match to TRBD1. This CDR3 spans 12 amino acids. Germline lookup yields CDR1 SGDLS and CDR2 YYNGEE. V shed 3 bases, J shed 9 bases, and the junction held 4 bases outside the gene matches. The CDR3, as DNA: TGTGCCAGCAGCGGCCGGGACAGGAAAGCTTTCTTT. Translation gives CASSGRDRKAFF.

The CDR3 DNA is TGTGCCAGCAGTCCTGACAGGCTGGTTAGGCAGCCCCAGCATTTT. It is translated as CASSPDRLVRQPQHF. This sequence joins TRBV6-5 and TRBJ1-5; possible D gene TRBD1, 6 bases. V was cut by 5 bases and J by 7 bases, with 18 bases left in between. Germline values: CDR1 MNHEY, CDR2 SVGAGI. There are 15 residues in the CDR3.

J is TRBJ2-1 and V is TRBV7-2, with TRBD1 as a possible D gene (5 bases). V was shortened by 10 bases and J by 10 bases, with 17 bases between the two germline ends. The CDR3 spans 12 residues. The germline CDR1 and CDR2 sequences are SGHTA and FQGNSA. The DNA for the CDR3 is TGTGCCACCATCCCCGACTGGGGCGAGCAGTTCTTC. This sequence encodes CATIPDWGEQFF.

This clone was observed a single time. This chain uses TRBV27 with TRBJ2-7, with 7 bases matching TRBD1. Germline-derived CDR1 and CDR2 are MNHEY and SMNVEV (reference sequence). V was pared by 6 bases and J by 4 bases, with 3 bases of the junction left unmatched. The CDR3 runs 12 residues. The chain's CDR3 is CASRGDSYEQYF. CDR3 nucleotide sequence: TGTGCCAGCAGAGGGGACAGTTACGAGCAGTACTTC.

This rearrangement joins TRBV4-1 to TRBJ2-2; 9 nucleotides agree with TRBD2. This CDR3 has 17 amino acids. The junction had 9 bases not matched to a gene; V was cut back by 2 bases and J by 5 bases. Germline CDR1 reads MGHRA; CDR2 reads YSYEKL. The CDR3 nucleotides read TGCGCCAGCAGCCAACCTTCCGGGACTAGCAGGACCGGGGAGCTGTTTTTT. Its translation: CASSQPSGTSRTGELFF.

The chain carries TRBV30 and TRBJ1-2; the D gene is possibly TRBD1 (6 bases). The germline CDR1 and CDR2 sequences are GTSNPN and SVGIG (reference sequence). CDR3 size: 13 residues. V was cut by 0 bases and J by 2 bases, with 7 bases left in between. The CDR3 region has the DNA TGTGCCTGGAGTGTAACAGGGAACTATGGCTACACCTTC. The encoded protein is CAWSVTGNYGYTF.

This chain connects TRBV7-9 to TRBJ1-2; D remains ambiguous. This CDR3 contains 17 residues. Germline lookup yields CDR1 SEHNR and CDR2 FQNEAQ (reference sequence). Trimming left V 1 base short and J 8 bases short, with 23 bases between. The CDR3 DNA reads TGTGCCAGCAGCTTAGAGGACGGCTTTAACCGGAGAGGGGGCTACACCTTC. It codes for CASSLEDGFNRRGGYTF.

CDR3 sequence: CASSQLGGASTDTQYF. CDR3 DNA sequence: TGTGCCAGCAGCCAGTTAGGCGGGGCCAGCACAGATACGCAGTATTTT. The chain uses TRBV4-2 and TRBJ2-3, with D possibly being TRBD2 (6 bases). The CDR3 loop spans 16 amino acids. The V end was cut by 3 bases, the J end by 0 bases, with 13 bases between. Germline V gene sequence: CDR1 LGHNA, CDR2 YNFKEQ.

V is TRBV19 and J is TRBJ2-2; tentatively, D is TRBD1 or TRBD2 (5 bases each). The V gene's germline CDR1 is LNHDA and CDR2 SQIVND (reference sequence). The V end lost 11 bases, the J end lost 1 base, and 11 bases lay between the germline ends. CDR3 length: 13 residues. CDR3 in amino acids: CASRGVNTGELFF. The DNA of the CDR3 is TGTGCCTCAAGAGGGGTGAACACCGGGGAGCTGTTTTTT.

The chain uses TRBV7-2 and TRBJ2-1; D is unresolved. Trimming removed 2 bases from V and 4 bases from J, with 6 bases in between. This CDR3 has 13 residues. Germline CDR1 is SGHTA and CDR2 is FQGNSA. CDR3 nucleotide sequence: TGTGCCAGCAGCTTAACGCTTTACAATGAGCAGTTCTTC. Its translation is CASSLTLYNEQFF.

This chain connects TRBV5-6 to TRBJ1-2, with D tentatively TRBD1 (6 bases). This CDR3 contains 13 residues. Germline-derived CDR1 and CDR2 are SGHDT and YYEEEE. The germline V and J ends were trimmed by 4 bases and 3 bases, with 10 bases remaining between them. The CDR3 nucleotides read TGTGCCAGCAGCCAACAGGGCGACTATGGCTACACCTTC. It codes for CASSQQGDYGYTF. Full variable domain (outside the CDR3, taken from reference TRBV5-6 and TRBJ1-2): DAGVTQSPTHLIKTRGQQVTLRCSPKSGHDTVSWYQQALGQGPQFIFQYYEEEERQRGNFPDRFSGHQFPNYSSELNVNALLLGDSALYLCASSQQGDYGYTFGSGTRLTVV.

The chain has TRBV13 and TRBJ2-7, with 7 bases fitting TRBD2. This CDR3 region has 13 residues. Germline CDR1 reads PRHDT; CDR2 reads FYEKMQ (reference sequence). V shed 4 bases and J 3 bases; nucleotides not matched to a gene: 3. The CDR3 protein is CASSSAGFYEQYF. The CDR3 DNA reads TGTGCCAGCAGCTCAGCGGGATTCTACGAGCAGTACTTC.

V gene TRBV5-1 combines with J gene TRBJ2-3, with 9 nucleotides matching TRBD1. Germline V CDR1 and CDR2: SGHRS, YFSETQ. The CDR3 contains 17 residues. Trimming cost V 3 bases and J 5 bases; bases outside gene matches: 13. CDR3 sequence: CASSYSGTGIFGDTQYF. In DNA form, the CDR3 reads TGCGCCAGCAGCTACTCCGGGACAGGGATCTTTGGAGATACGCAGTATTTT. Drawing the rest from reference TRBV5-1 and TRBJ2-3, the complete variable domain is KAGVTQTPRYLIKTRGQQVTLSCSPISGHRSVSWYQQTPGQGLQFLFEYFSETQRNKGNFPGRFSGRQFSNSRSEMNVSTLELGDSALYLCASSYSGTGIFGDTQYFGPGTRLTVL.

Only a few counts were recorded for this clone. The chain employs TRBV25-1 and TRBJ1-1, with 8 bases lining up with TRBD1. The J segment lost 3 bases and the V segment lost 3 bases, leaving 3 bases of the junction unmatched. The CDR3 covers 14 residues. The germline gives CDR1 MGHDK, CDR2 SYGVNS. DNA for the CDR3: TGTGCCAGCAGTGAGACAGGGGCTTACACTGAAGCTTTCTTT. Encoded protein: CASSETGAYTEAFF.

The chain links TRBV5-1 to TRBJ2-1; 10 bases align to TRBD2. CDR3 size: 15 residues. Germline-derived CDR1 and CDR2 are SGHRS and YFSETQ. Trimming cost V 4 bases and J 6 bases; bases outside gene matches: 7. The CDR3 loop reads CASSPTSGEINEQFF. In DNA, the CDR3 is TGCGCCAGCAGCCCCACTAGCGGGGAAATCAATGAGCAGTTCTTC. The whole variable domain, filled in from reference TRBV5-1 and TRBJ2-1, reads KAGVTQTPRYLIKTRGQQVTLSCSPISGHRSVSWYQQTPGQGLQFLFEYFSETQRNKGNFPGRFSGRQFSNSRSEMNVSTLELGDSALYLCASSPTSGEINEQFFGPGTRLTVL.